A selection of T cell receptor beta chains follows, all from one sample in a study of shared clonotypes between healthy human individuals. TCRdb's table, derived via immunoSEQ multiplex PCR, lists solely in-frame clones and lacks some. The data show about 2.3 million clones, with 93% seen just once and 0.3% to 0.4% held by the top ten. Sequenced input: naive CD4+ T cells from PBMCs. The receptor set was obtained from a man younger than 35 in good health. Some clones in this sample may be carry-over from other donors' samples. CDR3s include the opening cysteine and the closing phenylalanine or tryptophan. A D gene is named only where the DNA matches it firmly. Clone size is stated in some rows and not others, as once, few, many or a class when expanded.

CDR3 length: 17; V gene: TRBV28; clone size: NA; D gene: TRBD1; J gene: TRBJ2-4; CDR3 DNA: TGTGCCAGCAGGTCCGGGACAGGATTTCGTTCCAAAAACATTCAGTACTTC; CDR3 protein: CASRSGTGFRSKNIQYF
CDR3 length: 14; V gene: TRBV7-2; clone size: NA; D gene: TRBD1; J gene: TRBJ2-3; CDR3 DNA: TGTGCCAGCAGCCTCGACAGGGGGCAAAATACGCAGTATTTT; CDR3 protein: CASSLDRGQNTQYF
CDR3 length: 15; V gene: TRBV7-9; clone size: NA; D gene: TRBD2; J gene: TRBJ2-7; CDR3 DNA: TGTGCCAGCAGCCAGTCAGGGTGGGAGGGCCACGAGCAGTACTTC; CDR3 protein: CASSQSGWEGHEQYF
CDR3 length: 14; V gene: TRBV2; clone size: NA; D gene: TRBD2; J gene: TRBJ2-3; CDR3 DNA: TGTGCAGGGGCCCGGGAGGGACTCACAGATACGCAGTATTTT; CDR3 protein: CAGAREGLTDTQYF
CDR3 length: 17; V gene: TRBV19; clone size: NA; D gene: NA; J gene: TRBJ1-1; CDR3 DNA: TGTGCCAGTAGTATAATGAGGGGGGAACAGTCGGGGATTGAAGCTTTCTTT; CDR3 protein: CASSIMRGEQSGIEAFF
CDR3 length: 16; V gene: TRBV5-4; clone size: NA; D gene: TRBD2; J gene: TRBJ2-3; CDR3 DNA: TGTGCCAGCAGCTTGGCCGGGACTAGCGGGACAGATACGCAGTATTTT; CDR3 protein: CASSLAGTSGTDTQYF
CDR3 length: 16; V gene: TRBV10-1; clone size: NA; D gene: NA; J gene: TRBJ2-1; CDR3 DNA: TGCGCCAGCAGTGAGTCGCGGACTAAGCGAGCCAATGAGCAGTTCTTC; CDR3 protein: CASSESRTKRANEQFF
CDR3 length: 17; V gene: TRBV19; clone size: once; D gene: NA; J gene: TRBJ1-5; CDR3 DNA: TGTGCCAGTAGTAACAGGGCGCCGCCTTATAGCAATCAGCCCCAGCATTTT; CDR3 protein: CASSNRAPPYSNQPQHF
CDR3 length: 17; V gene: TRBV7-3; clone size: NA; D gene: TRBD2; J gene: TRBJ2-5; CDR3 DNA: TGTGCCAGCAGCCCCAGCGGGAGGGCCAACCGCAGGGAGACCCAGTACTTC; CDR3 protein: CASSPSGRANRRETQYF
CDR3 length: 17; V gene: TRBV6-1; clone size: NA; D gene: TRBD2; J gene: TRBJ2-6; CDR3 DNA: TGTGCCAGCAGTGAAGTGGGACTAGTATCCGGGGCCAACGTCCTGACTTTC; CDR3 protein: CASSEVGLVSGANVLTF
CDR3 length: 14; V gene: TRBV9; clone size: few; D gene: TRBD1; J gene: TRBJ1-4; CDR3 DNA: TGTGCCAGCAGCGCACAGGGGGGTAGTGAAAAACTGTTTTTT; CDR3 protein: CASSAQGGSEKLFF
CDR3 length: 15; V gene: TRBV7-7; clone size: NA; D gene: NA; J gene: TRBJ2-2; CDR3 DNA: TGTGCCAGCAGCCAGACTCTTGGGAGCACCGGGGAGCTGTTTTTT; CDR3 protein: CASSQTLGSTGELFF
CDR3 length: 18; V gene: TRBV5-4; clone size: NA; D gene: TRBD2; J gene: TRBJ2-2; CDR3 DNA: TGTGCCAGCAGCTTCCTTCTAGCGGGCACACCTCCCACCGGGGAGCTGTTTTTT; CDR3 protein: CASSFLLAGTPPTGELFF
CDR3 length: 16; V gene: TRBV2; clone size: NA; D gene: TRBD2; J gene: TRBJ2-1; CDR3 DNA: TGTGCCAGCAGTGTCCGACTAGCGGGAGTCTACAATGAGCAGTTCTTC; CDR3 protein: CASSVRLAGVYNEQFF
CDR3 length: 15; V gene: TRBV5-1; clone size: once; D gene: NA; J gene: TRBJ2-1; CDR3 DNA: TGCGCCAGCAGCCATGGCGGGCAATCCTACAATGAGCAGTTCTTC; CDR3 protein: CASSHGGQSYNEQFF
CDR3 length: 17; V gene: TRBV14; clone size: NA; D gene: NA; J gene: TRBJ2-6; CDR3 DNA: TGTGCCAGCAGCCCATCACTGGGACGCGCTGGGGCCAACGTCCTGACTTTC; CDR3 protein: CASSPSLGRAGANVLTF
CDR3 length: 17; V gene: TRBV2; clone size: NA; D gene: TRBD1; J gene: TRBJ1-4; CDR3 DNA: TGTGCCAGCAGTCGAGCCCGTACAGGGGCAACTAATGAAAAACTGTTTTTT; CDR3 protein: CASSRARTGATNEKLFF
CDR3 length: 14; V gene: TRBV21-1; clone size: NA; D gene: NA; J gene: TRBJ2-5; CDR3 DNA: TGTGCCAGCAGCCCCTCCAGCGGGGAGGAGACCCAGTACTTC; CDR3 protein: CASSPSSGEETQYF
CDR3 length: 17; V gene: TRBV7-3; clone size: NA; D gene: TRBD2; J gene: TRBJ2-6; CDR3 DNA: TGTGCCAGCAGCGCTAGCGGGGGTTACTCTGGGGCCAACGTCCTGACTTTC; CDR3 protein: CASSASGGYSGANVLTF
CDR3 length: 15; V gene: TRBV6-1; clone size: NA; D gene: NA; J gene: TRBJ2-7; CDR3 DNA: TGTGCCAGCAGTGAAGGTGACGGGAGCGTCTACGAGCAGTACTTC; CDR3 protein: CASSEGDGSVYEQYF
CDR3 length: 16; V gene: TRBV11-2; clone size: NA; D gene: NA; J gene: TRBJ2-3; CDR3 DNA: TGTGCCAGCAGCTTAGGTGTGGGAGCCCCCACAGATACGCAGTATTTT; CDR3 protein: CASSLGVGAPTDTQYF
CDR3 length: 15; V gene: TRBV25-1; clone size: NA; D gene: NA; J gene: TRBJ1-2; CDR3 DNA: TGTGCCAGCAGTAATCAGGGACCGGCAAGAGATGGCTACACCTTC; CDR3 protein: CASSNQGPARDGYTF
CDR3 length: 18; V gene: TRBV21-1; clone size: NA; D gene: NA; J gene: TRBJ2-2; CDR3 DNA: TGTGCCAGCAGCAAGCCACAGGGCCAAATTTCGAACACCGGGGAGCTGTTTTTT; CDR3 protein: CASSKPQGQISNTGELFF
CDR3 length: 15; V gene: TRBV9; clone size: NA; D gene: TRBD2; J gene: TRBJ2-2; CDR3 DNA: TGTGCCAGCAGCGTAGGCGGGAGGGCCAGAGGGGAGCTGTTTTTT; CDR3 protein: CASSVGGRARGELFF
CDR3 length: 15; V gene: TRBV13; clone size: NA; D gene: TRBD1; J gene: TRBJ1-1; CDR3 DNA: TGTGCCAGCAGCCCTGCCCAAGGCAGGGGGACTGAAGCTTTCTTT; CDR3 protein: CASSPAQGRGTEAFF
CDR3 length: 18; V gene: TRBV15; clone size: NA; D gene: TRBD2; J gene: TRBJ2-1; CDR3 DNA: TGTGCCACCAGCAGACCTAGCGGGACTAGCGGGATGGACAATGAGCAGTTCTTC; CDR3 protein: CATSRPSGTSGMDNEQFF
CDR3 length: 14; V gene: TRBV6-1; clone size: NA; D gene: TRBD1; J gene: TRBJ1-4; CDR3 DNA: TGTGCCAGCAGCCCGGGACAGGTGAATGAAAAACTGTTTTTT; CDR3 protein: CASSPGQVNEKLFF